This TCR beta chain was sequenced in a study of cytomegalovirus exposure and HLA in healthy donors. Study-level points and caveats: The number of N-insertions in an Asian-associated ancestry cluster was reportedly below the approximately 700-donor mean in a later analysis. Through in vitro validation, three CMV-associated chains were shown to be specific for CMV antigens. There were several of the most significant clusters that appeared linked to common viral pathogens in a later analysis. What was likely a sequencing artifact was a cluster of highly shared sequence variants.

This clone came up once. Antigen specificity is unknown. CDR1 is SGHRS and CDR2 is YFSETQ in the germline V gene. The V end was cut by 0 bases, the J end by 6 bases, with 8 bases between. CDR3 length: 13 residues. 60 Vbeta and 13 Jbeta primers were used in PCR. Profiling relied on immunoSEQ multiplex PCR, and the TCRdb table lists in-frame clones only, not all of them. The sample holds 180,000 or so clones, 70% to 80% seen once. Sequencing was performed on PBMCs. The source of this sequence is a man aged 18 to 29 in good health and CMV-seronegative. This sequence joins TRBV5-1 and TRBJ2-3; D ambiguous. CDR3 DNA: TGCGCCAGCAGCTTGGGCGACACTGATACGCAGTATTTT. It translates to CASSLGDTDTQYF.